A single sample is the source of the 32 T cell receptor beta chains below, sequenced in a study of OX40 agonist ivuxolimab in advanced cancers. The protocol was immunoSEQ multiplex PCR, while the TCRdb copy is restricted to in-frame clones and leaves out a portion. The sample contains about 70,000 clones, around 90% of which appear only once. The sample here was CD4+ or CD8+ T cells sorted from blood, taken in a trial of the OX40 agonist ivuxolimab. The receptors were sampled from an adult with an advanced solid tumor such as melanoma, head and neck, liver or kidney cancer.

The chain links TRBV6-5 to TRBJ1-2, with a tentative D call TRBD1 (6 bases). Trimming shortened V by 4 bases and J by 4 bases, and 7 bases separated the two germline ends. Germline V CDR1 and CDR2: MNHEY, SVGAGI. The CDR3 runs 12 residues. This chain's CDR3 is CASSLGGYGYTF. The CDR3 nucleotides are TGTGCCAGCAGTTTAGGGGGCTATGGCTACACCTTC.

The CDR3: CASSEGTNTEAFF. For the CDR3, the DNA is TGTGCCAGCAGCGAGGGGACAAACACTGAAGCTTTCTTT. The V gene is TRBV9, the J gene TRBJ1-1; D is possibly TRBD1 (6 bases). The V gene lost 3 bases and the J gene lost 2 bases, with 8 bases spanning the gap. The CDR3 runs 13 residues. CDR1 and CDR2 (germline): SGDLS, YYNGEE.

The chain recombines TRBV29-1 with TRBJ2-2; D remains ambiguous. Germline V CDR1 and CDR2: SQVTM, ANQGSEA. V shed 6 bases and J shed 3 bases, with 5 bases lying between them. This CDR3 is 11 amino acids long. This CDR3 is CSVEDTGELFF. The CDR3 DNA is TGCAGCGTAGAGGACACCGGGGAGCTGTTTTTT.

CDR3 region: CATERRGELFF. The DNA for the CDR3 is TGTGCCACCGAGCGGCGGGGGGAGCTGTTTTTT. V and J are TRBV7-2 and TRBJ2-2; D is possibly TRBD2 (5 bases). The CDR3 has 11 amino acids. Germline loops: CDR1 SGHTA, CDR2 FQGNSA. The germline V and J ends were trimmed by 10 bases and 8 bases, with 11 bases remaining between them.

The V and J genes are TRBV9 and TRBJ2-1; D ambiguous. Germline-derived CDR1 and CDR2 are SGDLS and YYNGEE. This CDR3 spans 13 amino acids. The V end was cut by 3 bases, the J end by 7 bases, with 11 bases between. CDR3 DNA: TGTGCCAGCAGCGACAGTCTCGGGAATGAGCAGTTCTTC. Translated, it gives CASSDSLGNEQFF.

V usage is TRBV4-3 and J usage is TRBJ2-4, with 12 nucleotides matching TRBD1. Germline CDR1 is LGHNA and CDR2 is YSLEER. The V and J ends lost 2 bases and 9 bases, in that order; junction bases with no gene match: 11. The CDR3 has 17 residues. CDR3 sequence reads: CASSQQKPGQGARIQYF. The CDR3, as DNA: TGCGCCAGCAGCCAACAAAAACCGGGACAGGGGGCTCGCATTCAGTACTTC.

V gene TRBV27 combines with J gene TRBJ1-2; 8 bases line up with TRBD1. Per the germline V gene, CDR1 is MNHEY and CDR2 is SMNVEV (reference sequence). After removal of 3 bases from V and 4 bases from J, the junction contained 4 bases not matched to a gene. The CDR3 runs to 14 residues. The CDR3, as DNA: TGTGCCAGCAGTTTGTCGACAGGGGCCTATGGCTACACCTTC. This codes for CASSLSTGAYGYTF.

This clone occurred once. The chain employs TRBV11-2 and TRBJ2-7, with D unresolved. Germline CDR1 SGHAT, CDR2 FQNNGV. The CDR3 has 13 amino acids. V was shortened by 1 base and J by 3 bases, with 7 bases between the two germline ends. The CDR3 reads CASSLVSVYEQYF. CDR3 coding DNA: TGTGCCAGCAGCTTAGTGTCGGTCTACGAGCAGTACTTC.

The rearrangement uses TRBV19 and TRBJ2-4; D is ambiguous. The CDR3 covers 15 residues. V lost 2 bases to trimming and J lost 8 bases, with 16 bases between them. The germline gives CDR1 LNHDA, CDR2 SQIVND (reference sequence). CDR3 sequence: CASSIYVNSGDIQYF. As DNA, the CDR3 is TGTGCCAGTAGTATATATGTGAATTCTGGGGACATTCAGTACTTC.

The CDR3 spells CSATGSPTSSYNEQFF. The CDR3 DNA follows: TGCAGCGCCACAGGGAGTCCTACAAGCTCCTACAATGAGCAGTTCTTC. J is TRBJ2-1 and V is TRBV29-1; perhaps TRBD1 as D (6 bases). Deletions cut 7 bases from V and 0 bases from J, with 19 bases between. Germline CDR1 SQVTM, CDR2 ANQGSEA. CDR3 length: 16 amino acids.

This clone appeared a single time. The chain carries TRBV18 and TRBJ2-7; D is undetermined. V was clipped by 2 bases and J by 5 bases, with 10 bases between them. Germline V gene lookup returns CDR1 KGHSH and CDR2 LQKENI. The CDR3 consists of 13 residues. CDR3: CASSPEGLHEQYF. CDR3 bases: TGTGCCAGCTCACCAGAAGGCCTCCACGAGCAGTACTTC.

This clone was picked up a small number of times. The rearrangement links TRBV30 to TRBJ2-7; 10 nucleotides align to TRBD1. After removal of 3 bases from V and 1 base from J, the junction contained 3 bases not matched to a gene. Germline lookup yields CDR1 GTSNPN and CDR2 SVGIG (reference sequence). CDR3 size: 14 residues. The CDR3 spells CAWRAGQGSYEQYF. CDR3 coding DNA: TGTGCCTGGAGGGCGGGACAGGGGTCCTACGAGCAGTACTTC.

The J gene is TRBJ2-2, the V gene TRBV6-1; D possibly corresponds to TRBD1 (5 bases). V gave up 7 bases and J gave up 6 bases, with 18 bases separating them. CDR1 and CDR2 (germline): MNHNS, SASEGT. This CDR3 is 15 amino acids long. The CDR3 nucleotides are TGTGCCAGCACCCCAAGGGCAGGGCTGGCCGGGGAGCTGTTTTTT. It yields the protein CASTPRAGLAGELFF.

The chain has TRBV27 and TRBJ1-2, with 7 nucleotides matching TRBD1. The CDR3 consists of 15 residues. V lost 1 base, J lost 7 bases, and 9 bases stayed unmatched. Looked up from germline, CDR1 is MNHEY and CDR2 is SMNVEV (reference sequence). The chain's CDR3 is CASSLYPQGGTGYTF. CDR3 DNA sequence: TGTGCCAGCAGTTTATATCCCCAGGGGGGGACTGGCTACACCTTC.

Only one count was recorded for this clone. The V gene is TRBV7-6, the J gene TRBJ2-3; D not resolved. V lost 1 base, J lost 1 base, and 18 bases lay in between. Germline values: CDR1 SGHVS, CDR2 FNYEAQ. The CDR3 is 18 residues long. CDR3 DNA sequence: TGTGCCAGCAGCTTAGAAATACCGACGGCCCCGGGCACAGATACGCAGTATTTT. It is translated as CASSLEIPTAPGTDTQYF.

CDR3 DNA: TGTGCCAGCAGTCTGACAGGGGGATCTGCCGGGGAGCTGTTTTTT. Translated: CASSLTGGSAGELFF. The rearrangement uses TRBV6-1 and TRBJ2-2; 9 bases map to TRBD1. From germline, CDR1 is MNHNS and CDR2 SASEGT. The CDR3 is 15 residues long. V lost 5 bases to trimming and J lost 6 bases; unmatched junction nucleotides: 7.

The chain couples TRBV27 to TRBJ2-7, with 9 bases lining up with TRBD1. The germline gives CDR1 MNHEY, CDR2 SMNVEV (reference sequence). The CDR3 sequence is 15 residues long. Unmatched junction bases numbered 6, after V lost 6 bases and J lost 0 bases. In nucleotides, the CDR3 is TGTGCCAGCAGACCCGGGACAGGGTACTCCTACGAGCAGTACTTC. Amino acid sequence: CASRPGTGYSYEQYF.

The rearrangement links TRBV5-6 to TRBJ2-1; no reliable D call. Germline CDR1 SGHDT, CDR2 YYEEEE. This CDR3 is built from 14 residues. Between the trimmed V and J ends, which lost 1 base and 5 bases, there was a span of 10 bases. The CDR3 DNA sequence: TGTGCCAGCAGCTTGCGGCAGAGCAACAATGAGCAGTTCTTC. Protein sequence: CASSLRQSNNEQFF. The complete variable domain, with remaining parts taken from reference TRBV5-6 and TRBJ2-1, reads DAGVTQSPTHLIKTRGQQVTLRCSPKSGHDTVSWYQQALGQGPQFIFQYYEEEERQRGNFPDRFSGHQFPNYSSELNVNALLLGDSALYLCASSLRQSNNEQFFGPGTRLTVL.

The gene calls are TRBV12-5 and TRBJ1-1; D is ambiguous. CDR3 size: 13 residues. The V gene lost 2 bases and the J gene lost 1 base, with 5 bases spanning the gap. CDR1 is LGHNT, CDR2 FRNRAP, per germline. The CDR3 loop reads CASGLWGNTEAFF. In DNA form, the CDR3 reads TGTGCTAGTGGTTTGTGGGGGAACACTGAAGCTTTCTTT.

The chain is built from TRBV6-4 and TRBJ2-3; D is undetermined. Germline-derived CDR1 and CDR2 are MRHNA and SNTAGT. The CDR3 spans 15 residues. With 5 bases removed from V and 1 base from J, the gap between germline ends came to 13 bases. CDR3 DNA sequence: TGTGCCAGCAGTCCCTCAGGTGGGGGCACAGATACGCAGTATTTT. Protein sequence: CASSPSGGGTDTQYF.

This chain connects TRBV19 to TRBJ1-1; 8 bases map to TRBD1. The CDR3 is made up of 16 amino acids. V dropped 0 bases and J dropped 4; count of bases not matched to a gene: 7. The germline V gene has CDR1 LNHDA and CDR2 SQIVND (reference sequence). CDR3 sequence reads: CASSIDGGQGLTEAFF. The CDR3 DNA follows: TGTGCCAGTAGTATAGATGGAGGACAGGGCCTCACTGAAGCTTTCTTT. The full variable domain, rest sourced from reference TRBV19 and TRBJ1-1, is DGGITQSPKYLFRKEGQNVTLSCEQNLNHDAMYWYRQDPGQGLRLIYYSQIVNDFQKGDIAEGYSVSREKKESFPLTVTSAQKNPTAFYLCASSIDGGQGLTEAFFGQGTRLTVV.

The CDR3 protein is CASSLRGVPYEQYF. Written as DNA, the CDR3 is TGTGCCAGCAGCTTACGAGGGGTGCCCTACGAGCAGTACTTC. The chain links TRBV5-6 to TRBJ2-5; D is possibly TRBD1 or TRBD2 (5 bases each). The end of the DNA fits TRBJ2-7 better, so the J call may be wrong. This CDR3 comprises 14 residues. Germline loops: CDR1 SGHDT, CDR2 YYEEEE.

The V call is TRBV6-7, the J call TRBJ1-2, with TRBD1 as a possible D gene (5 bases). TRBV6-7 is noted as an ORF with a role that remains uncertain. The CDR3 extends over 14 amino acids. Trimming stripped 0 bases from V and 6 bases from J, with 11 bases between. For the CDR3, the DNA is TGTGCCAGCAGTTACTCGATTCCGGGGCATGGCTACACCTTC. The encoded protein is CASSYSIPGHGYTF.

This rearrangement joins TRBV7-8 to TRBJ2-1, with 11 positions matching TRBD2. CDR1 and CDR2 (germline): SGHVS, FQNEAQ. V dropped 5 bases and J dropped 7; count of bases not matched to a gene: 7. CDR3 size: 15 residues. CDR3: CASSLYSGGANEQFF. The CDR3 nucleotides read TGTGCCAGCAGCCTCTATAGCGGGGGGGCAAATGAGCAGTTCTTC.

The chain couples TRBV9 to TRBJ2-7, with TRBD1 matching over 12 bases. This CDR3 is built from 14 residues. The germline V gene has CDR1 SGDLS and CDR2 YYNGEE. Trimming at V came to 3 bases and at J to 5 bases, leaving 3 bases not matched to a gene. CDR3 sequence (DNA): TGTGCCAGCAGCGCCGGGACAGGGGGCAACGAGCAGTACTTC. This translates into CASSAGTGGNEQYF. The whole variable domain, filled in from reference TRBV9 and TRBJ2-7, reads DSGVTQTPKHLITATGQRVTLRCSPRSGDLSVYWYQQSLDQGLQFLIQYYNGEERAKGNILERFSAQQFPDLHSELNLSSLELGDSALYFCASSAGTGGNEQYFGPGTRLTVT.

CDR3 sequence (DNA): TGCGCCAGCAGCCAGGGGGGGGTGGAGACCCAGTACTTC. This gives the protein CASSQGGVETQYF. The J gene is TRBJ2-5, the V gene TRBV4-1; TRBD2 matches 7 bases. The junction had 3 bases not matched to a gene; V was cut back by 3 bases and J by 5 bases. The germline CDR1 and CDR2 sequences are MGHRA and YSYEKL. This CDR3 is built from 13 residues.

The table lists this clone with a count of one. V gene TRBV4-1 combines with J gene TRBJ1-5; no clear D gene. The CDR3 is made up of 14 amino acids. Germline V CDR1 and CDR2: MGHRA, YSYEKL. Trimming stripped 1 base from V and 5 bases from J, with 9 bases between. The CDR3 spells CASSQVGSHQPQHF. In DNA form, the CDR3 reads TGCGCCAGCAGCCAAGTGGGTTCTCATCAGCCCCAGCATTTT.

V is TRBV18 and J is TRBJ1-2; D gene ambiguous. Looked up from germline, CDR1 is KGHSH and CDR2 is LQKENI. Trimming left V 3 bases short and J 8 bases short, with 22 bases between. The CDR3 is 16 amino acids. This chain's CDR3 is CASSPEATALPGGYTF. CDR3 nucleotide sequence: TGTGCCAGCTCACCGGAGGCCACAGCCCTACCCGGAGGCTACACCTTC.

The chain employs TRBV5-1 and TRBJ2-7; D gene unclear. The CDR3 consists of 14 residues. Trimming took 3 bases from V and 3 from J, leaving 13 bases between them. Germline loops: CDR1 SGHRS, CDR2 YFSETQ. CDR3 loop: CASSWAPGRYEQYF. CDR3 sequence (DNA): TGCGCCAGCAGCTGGGCCCCCGGTCGCTACGAGCAGTACTTC.

The chain recombines TRBV7-9 with TRBJ1-1; D gene uncertain. CDR1 is SEHNR and CDR2 is FQNEAQ in the germline V gene (reference sequence). V dropped 7 bases and J dropped 1 base, with 7 bases sitting between them. The CDR3 extends over 12 amino acids. The DNA for the CDR3 is TGTGCCAGCATTACGTCGAACACTGAAGCTTTCTTT. Translation: CASITSNTEAFF.

This sequence joins TRBV6-5 and TRBJ1-2; the D is unclear. The V and J ends lost 2 bases and 1 base respectively, with 8 bases between them. The CDR3 runs to 14 residues. In germline, CDR1 is MNHEY, CDR2 SVGAGI. In nucleotides, the CDR3 is TGTGCCAGCAGTTACGCTTCGGATAACTATGGCTACACCTTC. Residues: CASSYASDNYGYTF.

V and J are TRBV19 and TRBJ1-5; D gene uncertain. The V and J ends lost 6 bases and 0 bases respectively, with 9 bases between them. CDR1 LNHDA and CDR2 SQIVND come from the germline V gene (reference sequence). The CDR3 has 14 amino acids. The CDR3 region is CASRSADSNQPQHF. In nucleotides, the CDR3 is TGTGCCAGTAGATCAGCGGATAGCAATCAGCCCCAGCATTTT.